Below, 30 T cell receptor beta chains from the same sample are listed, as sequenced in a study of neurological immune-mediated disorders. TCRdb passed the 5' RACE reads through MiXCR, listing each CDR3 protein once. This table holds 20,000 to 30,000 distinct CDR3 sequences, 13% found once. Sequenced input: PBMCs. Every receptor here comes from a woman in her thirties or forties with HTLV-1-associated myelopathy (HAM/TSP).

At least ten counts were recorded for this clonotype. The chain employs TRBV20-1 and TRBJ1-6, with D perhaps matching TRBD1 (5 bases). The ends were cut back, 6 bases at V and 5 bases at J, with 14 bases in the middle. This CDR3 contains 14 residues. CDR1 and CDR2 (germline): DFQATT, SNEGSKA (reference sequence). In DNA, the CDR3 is TGCAGTGCCGGGGGGGGGATAAATAATTCACCCCTCCACTTT. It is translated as CSAGGGINNSPLHF.

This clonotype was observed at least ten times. The DNA of the CDR3 is TGTGCCAGCAGGGTGGGACAGAGCTCTGGGGCCAACGTCCTGACTTTC. The encoded protein is CASRVGQSSGANVLTF. This chain uses TRBV28 with TRBJ2-6; 7 positions agree with TRBD1. CDR1 is MDHEN and CDR2 is SYDVKM in the germline V gene. The junction had 5 bases not matched to a gene; V was cut back by 6 bases and J by 0 bases. CDR3 length: 16 amino acids.

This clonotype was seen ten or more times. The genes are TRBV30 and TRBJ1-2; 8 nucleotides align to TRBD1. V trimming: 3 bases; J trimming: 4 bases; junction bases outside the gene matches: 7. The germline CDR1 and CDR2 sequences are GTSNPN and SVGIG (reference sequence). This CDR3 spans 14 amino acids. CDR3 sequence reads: CAWRSPTGGYGYTF. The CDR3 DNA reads TGTGCCTGGAGGAGCCCCACAGGGGGCTATGGCTACACCTTC. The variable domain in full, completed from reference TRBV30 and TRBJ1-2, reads SQTIHQWPATLVQPVGSPLSLECTVEGTSNPNLYWYRQAAGRGLQLLFYSVGIGQISSEVPQNLSASRPQDRQFILSSKKLLLSDSGFYLCAWRSPTGGYGYTFGSGTRLTVV.

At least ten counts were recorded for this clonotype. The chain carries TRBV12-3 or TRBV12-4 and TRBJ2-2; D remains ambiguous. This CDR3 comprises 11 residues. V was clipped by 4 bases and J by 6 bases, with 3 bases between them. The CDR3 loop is CASSSSGELFF. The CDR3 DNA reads TGTGCCAGCAGTTCTTCCGGGGAGCTGTTTTTT.

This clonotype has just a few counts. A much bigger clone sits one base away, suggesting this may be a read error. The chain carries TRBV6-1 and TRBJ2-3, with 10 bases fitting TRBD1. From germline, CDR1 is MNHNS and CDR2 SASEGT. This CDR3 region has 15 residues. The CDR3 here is CSSSEATGGADTQYF. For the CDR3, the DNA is TGTTCCAGCAGTGAAGCGACAGGGGGCGCAGATACGCAGTATTTT.

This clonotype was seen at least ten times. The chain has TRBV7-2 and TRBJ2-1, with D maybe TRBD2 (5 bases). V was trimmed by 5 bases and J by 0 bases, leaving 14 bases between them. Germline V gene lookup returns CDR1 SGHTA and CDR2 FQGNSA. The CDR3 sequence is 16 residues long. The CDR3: CASSPKSGSSYNEQFF. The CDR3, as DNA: TGTGCCAGCAGCCCTAAGAGCGGAAGCTCCTACAATGAGCAGTTCTTC.

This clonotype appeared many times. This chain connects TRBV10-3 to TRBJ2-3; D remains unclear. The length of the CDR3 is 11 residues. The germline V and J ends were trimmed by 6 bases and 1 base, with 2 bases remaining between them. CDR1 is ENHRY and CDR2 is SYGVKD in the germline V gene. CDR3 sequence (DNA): TGTGCCATCAGCGGCACAGATACGCAGTATTTT. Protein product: CAISGTDTQYF.

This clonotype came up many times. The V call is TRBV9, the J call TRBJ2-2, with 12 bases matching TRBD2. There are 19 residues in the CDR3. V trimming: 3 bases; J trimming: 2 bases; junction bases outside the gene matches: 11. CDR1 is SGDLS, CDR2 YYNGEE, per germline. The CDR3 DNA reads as TGTGCCAGCAGCGCGGACAGGGGAGGACTAGCGGGAAACACCGGGGAGCTGTTTTTT. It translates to CASSADRGGLAGNTGELFF.

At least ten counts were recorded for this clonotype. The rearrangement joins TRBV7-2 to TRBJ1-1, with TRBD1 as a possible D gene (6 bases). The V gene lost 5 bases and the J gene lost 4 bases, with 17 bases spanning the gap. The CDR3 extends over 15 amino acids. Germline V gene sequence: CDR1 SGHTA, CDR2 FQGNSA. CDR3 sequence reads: CASSVDRSLGTEAFF. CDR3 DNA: TGTGCCAGCAGCGTAGACAGGTCTTTGGGCACTGAAGCTTTCTTT.

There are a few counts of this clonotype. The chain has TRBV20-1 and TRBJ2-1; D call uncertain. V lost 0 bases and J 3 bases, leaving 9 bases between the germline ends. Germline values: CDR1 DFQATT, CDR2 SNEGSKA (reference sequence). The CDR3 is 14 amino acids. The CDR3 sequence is CSARDPSSYNEQFF. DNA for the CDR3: TGCAGTGCTAGAGACCCGTCCAGCTACAATGAGCAGTTCTTC.

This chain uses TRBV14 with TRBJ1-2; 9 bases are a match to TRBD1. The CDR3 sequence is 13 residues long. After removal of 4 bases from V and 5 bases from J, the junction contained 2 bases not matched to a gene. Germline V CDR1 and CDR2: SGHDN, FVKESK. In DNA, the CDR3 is TGTGCCAGCAGCCCGGGACAGGGATATGGCTACACCTTC. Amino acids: CASSPGQGYGYTF.

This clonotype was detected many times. The CDR3: CATNPGEGRQETQYF. The CDR3 nucleotides are TGCGCCACCAATCCAGGGGAGGGACGCCAAGAGACCCAGTACTTC. This chain joins TRBV5-1 and TRBJ2-5; D is perhaps TRBD2 (7 bases). This CDR3 comprises 15 residues. The germline V gene has CDR1 SGHRS and CDR2 YFSETQ. The V gene lost 9 bases and the J gene lost 1 base, with 19 bases spanning the gap.

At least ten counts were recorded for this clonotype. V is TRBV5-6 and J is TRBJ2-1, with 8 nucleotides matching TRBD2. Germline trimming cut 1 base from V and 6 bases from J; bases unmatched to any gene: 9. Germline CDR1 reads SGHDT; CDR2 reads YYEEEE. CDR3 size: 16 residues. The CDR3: CASSLFSGGRVNEQFF. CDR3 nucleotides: TGTGCCAGCAGCTTGTTCTCGGGGGGGCGGGTCAATGAGCAGTTCTTC.

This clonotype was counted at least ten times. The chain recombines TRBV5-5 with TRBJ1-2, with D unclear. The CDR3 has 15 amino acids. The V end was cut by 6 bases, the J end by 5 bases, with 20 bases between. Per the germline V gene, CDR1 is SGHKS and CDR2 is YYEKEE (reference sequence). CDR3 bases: TGTGCCAGCAACCCCGGGTCTGCGGGGTTATATGGCTACACCTTC. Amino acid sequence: CASNPGSAGLYGYTF.

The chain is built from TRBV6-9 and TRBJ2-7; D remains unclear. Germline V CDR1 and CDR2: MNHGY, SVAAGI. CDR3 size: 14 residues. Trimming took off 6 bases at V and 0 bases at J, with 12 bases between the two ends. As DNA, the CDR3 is TGTGCCAGCAGCCAGGAAGGGTCCTCCTACGAGCAGTACGTC. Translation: CASSQEGSSYEQYV.

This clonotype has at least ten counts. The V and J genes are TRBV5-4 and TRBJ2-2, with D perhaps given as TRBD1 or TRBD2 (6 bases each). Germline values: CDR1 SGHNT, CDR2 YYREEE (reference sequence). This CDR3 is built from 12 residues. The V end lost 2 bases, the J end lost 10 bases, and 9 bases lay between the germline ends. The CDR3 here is CASSFRGPELFF. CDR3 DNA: TGTGCCAGCAGCTTCCGGGGGCCGGAGCTGTTTTTT.

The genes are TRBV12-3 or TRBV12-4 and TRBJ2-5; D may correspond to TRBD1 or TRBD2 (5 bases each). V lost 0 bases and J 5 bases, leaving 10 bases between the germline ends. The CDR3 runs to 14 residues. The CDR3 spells CASSLAGVVETQYF. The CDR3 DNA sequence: TGTGCCAGCAGTTTAGCGGGGGTCGTGGAGACCCAGTACTTC.

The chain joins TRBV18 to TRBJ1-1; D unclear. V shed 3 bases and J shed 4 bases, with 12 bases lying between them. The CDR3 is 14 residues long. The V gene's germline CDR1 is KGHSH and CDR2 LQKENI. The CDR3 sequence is CASSPDRGGTEAFF. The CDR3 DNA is TGTGCCAGCTCACCGGACCGGGGTGGCACTGAAGCTTTCTTT.

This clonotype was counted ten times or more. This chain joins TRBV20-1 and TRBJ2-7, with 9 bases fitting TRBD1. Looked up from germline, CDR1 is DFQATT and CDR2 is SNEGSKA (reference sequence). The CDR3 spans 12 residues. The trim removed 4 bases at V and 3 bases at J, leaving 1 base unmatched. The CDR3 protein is CSATGQGYEQYF. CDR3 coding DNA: TGCAGTGCTACGGGACAGGGCTACGAGCAGTACTTC.

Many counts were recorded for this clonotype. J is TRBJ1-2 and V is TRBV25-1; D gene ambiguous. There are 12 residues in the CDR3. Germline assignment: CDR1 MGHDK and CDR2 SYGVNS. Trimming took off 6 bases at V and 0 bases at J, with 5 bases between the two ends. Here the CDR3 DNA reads TGTGCCAGCAGGGGAGCTAACTATGGCTACACCTTC. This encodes CASRGANYGYTF.

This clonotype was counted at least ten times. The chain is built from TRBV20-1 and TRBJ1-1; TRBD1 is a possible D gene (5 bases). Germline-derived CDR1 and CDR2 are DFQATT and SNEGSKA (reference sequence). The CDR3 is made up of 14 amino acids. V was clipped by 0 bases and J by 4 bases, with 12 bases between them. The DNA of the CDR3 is TGCAGTGCTAGAGAAAGGGGACTTTCCACTGAAGCTTTCTTT. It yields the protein CSARERGLSTEAFF.

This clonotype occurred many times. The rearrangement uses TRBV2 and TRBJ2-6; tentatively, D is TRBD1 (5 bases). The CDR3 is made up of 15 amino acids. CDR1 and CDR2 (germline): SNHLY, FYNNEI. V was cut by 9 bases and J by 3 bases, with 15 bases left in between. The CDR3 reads CASSRGGHGANVLTF. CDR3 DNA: TGTGCCAGTTCCCGAGGCGGACATGGGGCCAACGTCCTGACTTTC.

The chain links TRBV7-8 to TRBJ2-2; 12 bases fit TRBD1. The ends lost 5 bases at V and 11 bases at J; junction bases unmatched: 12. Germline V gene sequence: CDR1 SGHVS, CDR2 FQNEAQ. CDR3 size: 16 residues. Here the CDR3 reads CASSGGTGGDNTELFF. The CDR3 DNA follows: TGTGCCAGCAGCGGGGGGACAGGGGGCGATAACACCGAGCTGTTTTTT.

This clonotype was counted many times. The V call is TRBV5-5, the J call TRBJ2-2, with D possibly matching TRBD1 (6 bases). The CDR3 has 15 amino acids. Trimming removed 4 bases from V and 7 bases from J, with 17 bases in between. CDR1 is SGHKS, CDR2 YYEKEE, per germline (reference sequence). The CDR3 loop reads CASSAYRVPSGELFF. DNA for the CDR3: TGTGCCAGCAGCGCGTACAGGGTCCCGAGCGGGGAGCTGTTTTTT.

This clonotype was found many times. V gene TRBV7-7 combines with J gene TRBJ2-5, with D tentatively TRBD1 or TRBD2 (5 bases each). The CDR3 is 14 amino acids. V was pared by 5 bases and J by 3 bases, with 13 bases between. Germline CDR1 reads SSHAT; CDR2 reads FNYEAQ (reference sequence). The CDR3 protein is CASSPSGRKETQYF. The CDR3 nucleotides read TGTGCCAGCAGCCCATCGGGACGGAAAGAGACCCAGTACTTC. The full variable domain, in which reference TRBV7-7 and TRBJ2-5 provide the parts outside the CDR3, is GAGVSQSPRYKVTKRGQDVTLRCDPISSHATLYWYQQALGQGPEFLTYFNYEAQPDKSGLPSDRFSAERPEGSISTLTIQRTEQRDSAMYRCASSPSGRKETQYFGPGTRLLVL.

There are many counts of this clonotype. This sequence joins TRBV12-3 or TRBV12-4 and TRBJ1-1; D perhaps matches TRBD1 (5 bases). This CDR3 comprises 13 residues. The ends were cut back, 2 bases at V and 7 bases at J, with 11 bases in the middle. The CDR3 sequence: CASSLTRDGEAFF. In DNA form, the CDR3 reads TGTGCCAGCAGTTTAACCCGGGACGGTGAAGCTTTCTTT.

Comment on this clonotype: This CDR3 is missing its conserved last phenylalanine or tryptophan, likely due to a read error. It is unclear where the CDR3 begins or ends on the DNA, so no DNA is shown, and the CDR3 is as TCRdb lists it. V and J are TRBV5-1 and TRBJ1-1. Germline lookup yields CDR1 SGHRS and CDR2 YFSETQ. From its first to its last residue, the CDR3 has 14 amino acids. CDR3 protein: CASSLAGIDTEALL.

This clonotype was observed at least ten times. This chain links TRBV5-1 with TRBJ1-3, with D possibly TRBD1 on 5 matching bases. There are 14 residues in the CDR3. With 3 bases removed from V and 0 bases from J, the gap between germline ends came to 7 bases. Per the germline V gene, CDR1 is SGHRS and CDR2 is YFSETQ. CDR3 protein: CASSYDSSGNTIYF. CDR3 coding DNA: TGCGCCAGCAGCTACGACAGCTCTGGAAACACCATATATTTT.

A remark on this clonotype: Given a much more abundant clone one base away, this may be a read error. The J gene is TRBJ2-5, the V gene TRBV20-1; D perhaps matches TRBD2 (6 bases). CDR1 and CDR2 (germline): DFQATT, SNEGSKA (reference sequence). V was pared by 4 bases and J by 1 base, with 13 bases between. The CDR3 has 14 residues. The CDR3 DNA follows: TGCAGTGCTATAGAGGCTAGCGTCCAAGAGACCCAGTACTTC. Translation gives CSAIEASVQETQYF.

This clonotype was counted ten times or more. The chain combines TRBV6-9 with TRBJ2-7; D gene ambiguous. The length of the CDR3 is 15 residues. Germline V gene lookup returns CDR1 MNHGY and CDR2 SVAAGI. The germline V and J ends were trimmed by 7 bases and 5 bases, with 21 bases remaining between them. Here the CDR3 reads CASTLLPQEPHEQYV. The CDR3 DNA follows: TGTGCCAGCACCCTACTGCCCCAGGAGCCCCACGAGCAGTACGTC.